This TCR beta chain was captured in a study of tumor-infiltrating lymphocytes in primary liver carcinoma. Unsorted bulk tissue, about 20-32 mg of it, served as the source for co-extraction of RNA and DNA. Samples were taken from five separate regions (per tumor). The V and J ends lost 3 bases and 1 base respectively, with 16 bases between them. CDR1 and CDR2 (germline): LNHNV, YYDKDF (reference sequence). The CDR3 runs 16 residues. Synthesis of TCR beta cDNA was carried out from approximately 470 ng total RNA with a constant-region primer. Three nested multiplex PCR rounds, a slightly modified ARM-PCR method, built the TCR beta libraries. TRBV1-TRBV30 forward primers paired with a C-beta reverse primer were used in the first two PCR rounds, which ran about 11 cycles each. MiXCR was run by TCRdb on the multiplex PCR reads, yielding one entry per CDR3 protein. Of tens of thousands of distinct CDR3 sequences listed, about two thirds are singletons.

The material sequenced was liver tumor tissue from sampling region 2. The sample's subset: tumor region T2, inferior pole. The receptor was isolated from a man aged 35-49 years with primary liver carcinoma and hepatitis B virus infection. This chain joins TRBV15 and TRBJ2-7; D unclear. The CDR3, as DNA: TGTGCCACCAGCAGCGATCCAGTAGGTACATCCTACGAGCAGTACTTC. Translated: CATSSDPVGTSYEQYF.